This TCR beta chain was profiled in a study of blood T cell repertoires in COVID-19. Study as a whole: Sites across the United States, Italy and Spain contributed samples from acute and convalescent COVID-19. Sample material is recorded as cDNA or gDNA derived from T cells, B-cell-depleted T cells, or PBMCs.

V gave up 5 bases and J gave up 3 bases; unmatched junction bases: 9. Germline lookup yields CDR1 SGHVS and CDR2 FNYEAQ. The CDR3 consists of 15 residues. Authors' processing steps: Nucleated cell number was recorded as an estimate derived from reference gene primer amplification. The repertoire was sequenced with immunoSEQ multiplex PCR; TCRdb's copy has only in-frame clones and lacks some. V, J and clone size derive from that table, while D and trimming were established from the DNA sequence. Of tens of thousands of clones listed, 82% are singletons. The TCR sequence derives from an elderly woman with acute or convalescent COVID-19. The chain couples TRBV7-6 to TRBJ2-7; 8 bases are shared with TRBD2. Sequences were obtained from peripheral blood. CDR3 residues: CASSPREGSIYEQYF. CDR3 nucleotides: TGTGCCAGCAGCCCCCGGGAGGGAAGTATCTACGAGCAGTACTTC.